These 17 T cell receptor beta chains were sequenced from one sample in a study of cytomegalovirus exposure and HLA in healthy donors. Primers for the PCR totalled 60 Vbeta and 13 Jbeta. Libraries were prepared by immunoSEQ multiplex PCR; TCRdb keeps only in-frame clonotypes and omits some of them. The table shows around 190,000 clones, with roughly 77% occurring only once. Material for sequencing was PBMCs. These TCRs come from a man aged 35-49 years in good health and CMV-seropositive.

This chain joins TRBV9 and TRBJ2-5; 7 bases match TRBD2. The trim removed 6 bases at V and 3 bases at J, leaving 11 bases unmatched. This CDR3 contains 15 residues. The germline V gene encodes CDR1 SGDLS and CDR2 YYNGEE. The CDR3 DNA sequence: TGTGCCAGCAATGAGGGAGGGAGAATTAAAGAGACCCAGTACTTC. This sequence encodes CASNEGGRIKETQYF.

The table lists this clone with a count of one. This chain links TRBV11-2 with TRBJ1-6; a weak D match, TRBD1 (6 bases). There are 14 residues in the CDR3. The V end lost 5 bases, the J end lost 10 bases, and 15 bases lay between the germline ends. Germline V gene data show CDR1 as SGHAT and CDR2 as FQNNGV. CDR3 coding DNA: TGTGCCAGCAGCGGGACAATAATAGGATCACCCCTCCACTTT. Translating gives CASSGTIIGSPLHF.

This chain links TRBV27 with TRBJ1-5; D not resolved. The CDR3 length is 14 residues. CDR1 and CDR2 (germline): MNHEY, SMNVEV (reference sequence). Trimming shortened V by 4 bases and J by 6 bases, and 13 bases separated the two germline ends. The CDR3 DNA reads TGTGCCAGCAGTTCTGAGGGATCAGTTCAGCCCCAGCATTTT. This codes for CASSSEGSVQPQHF.

The chain uses TRBV2 and TRBJ2-5; possibly TRBD2 for D (5 bases). The CDR3 has 15 residues. In germline, CDR1 is SNHLY, CDR2 FYNNEI. Trimming shortened V by 4 bases and J by 2 bases, and 14 bases separated the two germline ends. The CDR3 is CASSVYLALQETQYF. The CDR3 DNA reads TGTGCCAGCAGTGTTTATCTAGCCCTGCAAGAGACCCAGTACTTC.

V usage is TRBV7-2 and J usage is TRBJ2-5, with 9 bases fitting TRBD2. The J segment lost 7 bases and the V segment lost 1 base, leaving 10 bases of the junction unmatched. The CDR3 covers 16 residues. CDR1 and CDR2 from the germline V gene are SGHTA and FQGNSA. Here the CDR3 reads CASSLVLAGGSGTQYF. CDR3 bases: TGTGCCAGCAGCTTAGTCCTTGCGGGAGGGTCAGGGACCCAGTACTTC.

This chain uses TRBV5-4 with TRBJ2-5, with 10 bases matching TRBD1. Germline CDR1 is SGHNT and CDR2 is YYREEE (reference sequence). CDR3 length: 17 amino acids. Germline trimming cut 2 bases from V and 6 bases from J; bases unmatched to any gene: 13. The CDR3 DNA follows: TGTGCCAGCAGCTTACTAACTGGGGGACAGGGGTTGCAGACCCAGTACTTC. This encodes CASSLLTGGQGLQTQYF.

The chain is built from TRBV7-9 and TRBJ2-5; 13 bases agree with TRBD2. The end of the DNA aligns better with TRBJ2-7, so the J call may be wrong. From germline, CDR1 is SEHNR and CDR2 FQNEAQ (reference sequence). The CDR3 loop spans 16 amino acids. The CDR3, as DNA: TGTGCCAGCAGCCCCAGGACTAGCGGGAGTCCCTACGAGCAGTACTTC. Its protein is CASSPRTSGSPYEQYF.

There are a few counts of this clone. A read error is likely, as this CDR3 ends without the conserved phenylalanine or tryptophan. The DNA is omitted, as the CDR3 cannot be located on it reliably, and the CDR3 follows TCRdb's listing. This chain joins TRBV21-1 and TRBJ1-4; TRBD1 is the table's D call, not checked against the DNA. TRBV21-1 constitutes a pseudogene. The CDR3 is made up of 11 amino acids, end residues included. This CDR3 is CASPPSPGQIV.

For this clone: At one boundary the junction diverges from the germline segment, which might be a read error. The rearrangement joins TRBV5-1 to TRBJ1-3, with a weak D call TRBD1 (6 bases). Germline V gene lookup returns CDR1 SGHRS and CDR2 YFSETQ. This CDR3 comprises 15 residues. CDR3 sequence (DNA): TGTGCCAGCAGCGCCACAGGGAACTCTGGAAACACCATATATTTT. As protein: CASSATGNSGNTIYF.

The J gene is TRBJ2-2, the V gene TRBV28; 7 positions match TRBD1. Germline CDR1 MDHEN, CDR2 SYDVKM. The J segment lost 6 bases and the V segment lost 7 bases, leaving 17 bases of the junction unmatched. The CDR3 has 17 residues. The CDR3 region is CASKSAEGARRAGELFF. CDR3 nucleotide sequence: TGTGCCAGCAAATCGGCTGAGGGGGCGAGGCGCGCCGGGGAGCTGTTTTTT.

This rearrangement joins TRBV9 to TRBJ2-2, with TRBD2 matching 11 bases. The CDR3 has 16 residues. Germline CDR1 reads SGDLS; CDR2 reads YYNGEE. The junction had 6 bases not matched to a gene; V was cut back by 4 bases and J by 4 bases. CDR3 DNA sequence: TGTGCCAGCAGCCAACTAGCGGGGGCCTTCACCGGGGAGCTGTTTTTT. Its protein product is CASSQLAGAFTGELFF.

The chain is built from TRBV4-2 and TRBJ1-5; 7 bases align to TRBD1. Germline lookup yields CDR1 LGHNA and CDR2 YNFKEQ. The CDR3 is 15 residues long. The J segment lost 11 bases and the V segment lost 3 bases, leaving 13 bases of the junction unmatched. CDR3 sequence: CASSHGGQAVSAQHF. The DNA for the CDR3 is TGTGCCAGCAGCCATGGCGGACAGGCGGTTTCGGCCCAGCATTTT.

The gene calls are TRBV28 and TRBJ1-5, with a possible D match to TRBD1 (6 bases). This CDR3 has 14 amino acids. Looked up from germline, CDR1 is MDHEN and CDR2 is SYDVKM. Trimming left V 6 bases short and J 9 bases short, with 18 bases between. In nucleotides, the CDR3 is TGTGCCAGCAGAGATCGAGGGGGGGGAAGGCCCCAGCATTTT. Translation: CASRDRGGGRPQHF.

The chain links TRBV18 to TRBJ2-3; no firm D call. Per germline, CDR1 KGHSH and CDR2 LQKENI. The CDR3 sequence is 13 residues long. V shed 3 bases and J shed 5 bases, with 9 bases lying between them. CDR3 in amino acids: CASSPVLGDTQYF. The CDR3 DNA reads as TGTGCCAGCTCACCGGTACTCGGAGATACGCAGTATTTT.

This chain connects TRBV7-2 to TRBJ2-1, with D perhaps TRBD2 (6 bases). The germline V gene has CDR1 SGHTA and CDR2 FQGNSA. This CDR3 is built from 16 residues. Deletions cut 2 bases from V and 12 bases from J, with 23 bases between. In DNA, the CDR3 is TGTGCCAGCAGCTTAAGGCGGGCTAGCGCGCATGAGGGGCAGTTCTTC. Residues: CASSLRRASAHEGQFF.

The J gene is TRBJ2-5, the V gene TRBV7-9; TRBD1 aligns across 8 bases. The J segment lost 4 bases and the V segment lost 5 bases, leaving 9 bases of the junction unmatched. Germline V gene data show CDR1 as SEHNR and CDR2 as FQNEAQ (reference sequence). The CDR3 loop spans 15 amino acids. The CDR3 DNA reads as TGTGCCAGCAGCCCCGGACAGGGTCTTGGAGAGACCCAGTACTTC. The encoded protein is CASSPGQGLGETQYF.

On this clone: A read error may account for a junction end that differs from germline. The V call is TRBV2, the J call TRBJ2-7; D remains ambiguous. This CDR3 contains 12 residues. Germline V gene sequence: CDR1 SNHLY, CDR2 FYNNEI. The CDR3 coding sequence is TGTGCCAGCAGAGAAGGGCCTGGCGAGCAGTACTTC. The encoded protein is CASREGPGEQYF.